The source of this T cell receptor beta chain is a study of neoadjuvant anti-PD-1 for oral cavity cancer. The table came from immunoSEQ multiplex PCR; TCRdb's copy has only in-frame clones and leaves some out. The sample lists tens of thousands of clones, about 90% occurring once. In germline, CDR1 is MNHNY, CDR2 SVGAGI (reference sequence). The CDR3 runs 12 residues. Trimming took 4 bases from V and 8 from J, leaving 10 bases between them. As for time point: after neoadjuvant nivolumab, at surgical resection. This clonotype was sampled from a person aged 35-79 years with oral cavity squamous cell carcinoma. The V call is TRBV6-6, the J call TRBJ2-3, with D possibly matching TRBD1 (6 bases). Sample: PBMCs, taken after nivolumab (anti-PD-1) treatment. CDR3 DNA sequence: TGTGCCAGCAGTTTACAGGGTAGTACGCAGTATTTT. This gives the protein CASSLQGSTQYF.